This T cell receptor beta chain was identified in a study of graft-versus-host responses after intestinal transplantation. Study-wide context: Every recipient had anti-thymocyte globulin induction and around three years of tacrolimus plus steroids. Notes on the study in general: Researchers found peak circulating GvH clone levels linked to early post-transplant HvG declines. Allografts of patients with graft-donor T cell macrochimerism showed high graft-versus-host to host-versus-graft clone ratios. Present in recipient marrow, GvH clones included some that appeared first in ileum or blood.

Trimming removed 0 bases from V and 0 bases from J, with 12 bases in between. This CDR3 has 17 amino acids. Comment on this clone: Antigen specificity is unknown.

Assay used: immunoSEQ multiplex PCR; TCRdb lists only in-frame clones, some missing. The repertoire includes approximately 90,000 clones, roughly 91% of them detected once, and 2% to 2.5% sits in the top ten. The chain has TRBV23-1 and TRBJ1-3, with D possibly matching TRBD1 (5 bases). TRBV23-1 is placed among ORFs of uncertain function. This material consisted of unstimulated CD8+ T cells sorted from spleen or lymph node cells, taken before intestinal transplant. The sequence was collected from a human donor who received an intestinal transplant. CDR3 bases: TGCGCCAGCAGTCAATCCCCCCAGGGCGACTCTGGAAACACCATATATTTT. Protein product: CASSQSPQGDSGNTIYF.